This T cell receptor beta chain was identified in a study of control samples from healthy donors and cancer patients. The ends were cut back, 3 bases at V and 2 bases at J, with 8 bases in the middle. This CDR3 contains 15 residues. Germline V gives CDR1 MNHEY, CDR2 SVGEGT. TCRdb's table, derived via immunoSEQ multiplex PCR, lists solely in-frame clones and lacks some. Of about 160,000 clones detected, approximately 94% appear once; the ten largest clones hold about 9.3%. The source of this sequence is a woman in her forties in good health. Sequencing input: blood. The chain combines TRBV6-2 or TRBV6-3 with TRBJ2-6; D ambiguous. CDR3 sequence: CASSYKRTGANVLTF. CDR3 sequence (DNA): TGTGCCAGCAGTTATAAGCGTACTGGGGCCAACGTCCTGACTTTC.